The 5 T cell receptor beta chains listed next were all sequenced from one sample in a study of breast tumors, draining lymph nodes, adjacent tissues. From the multiplex PCR reads, TCRdb called clonotypes with MiXCR, one entry per CDR3 protein. The sample consists of about 130,000 distinct CDR3 sequences, approximately 20% of them appearing once. Axillary draining lymph nodes of breast cancer patients supplied the node samples. The specimen sequenced was axillary lymph node tissue. These receptors all come from a female donor with breast cancer. Some clones in this sample may be carry-over from other donors' samples.

At least ten counts were recorded for this clonotype. The V call is TRBV15, the J call TRBJ2-3; D remains ambiguous. The CDR3 sequence is 16 residues long. Germline V gives CDR1 LNHNV, CDR2 YYDKDF (reference sequence). V dropped 3 bases and J dropped 0 bases, with 13 bases sitting between them. CDR3 amino acids: CATSRFPTESTDTQYF. CDR3 DNA sequence: TGTGCCACCAGCAGGTTTCCCACGGAAAGCACAGATACGCAGTATTTT.

This clonotype was counted ten times or more. The V call is TRBV20-1, the J call TRBJ2-1; 14 bases align to TRBD2. Trimming removed 3 bases from V and 6 bases from J; junction bases left unmatched: 1. Germline V lookup: CDR1 DFQATT, CDR2 SNEGSKA (reference sequence). The CDR3 sequence is 14 residues long. CDR3 nucleotides: TGCAGTGCTAGCGGGACTAGCGGGAGCAATGAGCAGTTCTTC. Residues: CSASGTSGSNEQFF.

This clonotype showed up many times. The chain carries TRBV5-4 and TRBJ2-7, with 9 bases that match TRBD1. Germline V lookup: CDR1 SGHNT, CDR2 YYREEE (reference sequence). The V segment lost 7 bases and the J segment 4 bases; nucleotides outside the gene matches: 6. The length of the CDR3 is 13 residues. CDR3 amino acids: CASSTGQGYEQYF. CDR3 in DNA: TGTGCCAGCTCAACGGGACAGGGATACGAGCAGTACTTC.

This clonotype occurred many times. In nucleotides, the CDR3 is TGCAGTGCCCTGCCGGGACTAGCGATATCAGATACGCAGTATTTT. Protein sequence: CSALPGLAISDTQYF. V is TRBV20-1 and J is TRBJ2-3; 10 bases are a match to TRBD2. Trimming took 6 bases from V and 4 from J; bases not matched to a gene: 10. CDR1 and CDR2 (germline): DFQATT, SNEGSKA (reference sequence). CDR3 length equals 15 residues.

The CDR3 DNA reads TGTGCCAGCACCCTGAGTGGGATTCTTTACGAGCAGTACTTC. This translates into CASTLSGILYEQYF. The genes are TRBV12-3 or TRBV12-4 and TRBJ2-7; unclear D gene. Trimming pared 7 bases from V and 4 bases from J, leaving 17 bases between. The CDR3 is 14 amino acids.